This T cell receptor beta chain was sequenced for a study of shared clonotypes between healthy human individuals. Study context: There were three CD4 naive, three CD4 memory, two CD8 naive and one CD8 memory plates per donor. The study's findings and limits: Enrolling few donors narrowed the genetic and exposure-history diversity that was represented.

V trimming: 3 bases; J trimming: 3 bases; junction bases outside the gene matches: 6. Germline V gene sequence: CDR1 SGHVS, CDR2 FQNEAQ. This CDR3 has 15 amino acids. Note on this clone: Its antigen is still unknown.

The run depth of the assay was deep. Genomic DNA from each subset was divided evenly over several immunoSEQ plates. TCRdb keeps only in-frame clones here, not all; method: immunoSEQ multiplex PCR. Of around 240,000 clones in the sample, over 60% were seen once. The gene calls are TRBV7-8 and TRBJ2-7, with 9 bases identical to TRBD2. Input material: memory CD4+ T cells sorted from blood. Documented subset: CD45RA-negative fraction. This TCR was sampled from a man in his thirties or forties in good health. The CDR3, as DNA: TGTGCCAGCAGCTTCGGGACTAGCCCGCTCTACGAGCAGTACTTC. This sequence encodes CASSFGTSPLYEQYF. Combining the CDR3 with reference TRBV7-8 and TRBJ2-7 gives the whole variable domain GAGVSQSPRYKVAKRGQDVALRCDPISGHVSLFWYQQALGQGPEFLTYFQNEAQLDKSGLPSDRFFAERPEGSVSTLKIQRTQQEDSAVYLCASSFGTSPLYEQYFGPGTRLTVT.